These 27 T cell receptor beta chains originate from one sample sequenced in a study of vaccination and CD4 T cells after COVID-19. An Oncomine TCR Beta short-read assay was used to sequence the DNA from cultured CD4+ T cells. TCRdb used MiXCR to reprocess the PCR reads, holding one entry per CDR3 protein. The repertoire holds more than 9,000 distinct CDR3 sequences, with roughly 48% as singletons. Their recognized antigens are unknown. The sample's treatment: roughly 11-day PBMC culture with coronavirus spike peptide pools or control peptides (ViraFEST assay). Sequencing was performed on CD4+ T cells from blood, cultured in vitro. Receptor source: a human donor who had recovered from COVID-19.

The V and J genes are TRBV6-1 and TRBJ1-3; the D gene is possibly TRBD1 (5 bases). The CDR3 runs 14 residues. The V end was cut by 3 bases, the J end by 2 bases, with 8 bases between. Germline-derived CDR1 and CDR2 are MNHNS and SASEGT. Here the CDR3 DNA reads TGTGCCAGCAGTGACAGGGAGGCTGGAAACACCATATATTTT. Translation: CASSDREAGNTIYF.

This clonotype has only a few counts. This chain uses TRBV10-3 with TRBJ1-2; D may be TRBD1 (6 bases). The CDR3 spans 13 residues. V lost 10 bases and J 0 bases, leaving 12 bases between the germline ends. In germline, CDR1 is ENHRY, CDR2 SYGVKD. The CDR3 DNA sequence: TGTGCCAGTAGGACAGACCCTAACTATGGCTACACCTTC. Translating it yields CASRTDPNYGYTF.

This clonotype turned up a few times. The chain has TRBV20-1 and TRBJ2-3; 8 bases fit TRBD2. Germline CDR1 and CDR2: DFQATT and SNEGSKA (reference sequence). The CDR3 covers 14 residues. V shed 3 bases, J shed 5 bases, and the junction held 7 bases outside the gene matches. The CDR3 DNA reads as TGCAGTGCTAGGGACGGGACTAGGGGAGATACGCAGTATTTT. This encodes CSARDGTRGDTQYF.

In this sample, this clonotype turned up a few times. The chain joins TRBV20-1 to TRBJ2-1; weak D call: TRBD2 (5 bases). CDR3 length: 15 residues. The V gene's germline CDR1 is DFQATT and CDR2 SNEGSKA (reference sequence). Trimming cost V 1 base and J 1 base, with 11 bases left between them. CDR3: CSARGAVTSYNEQFF. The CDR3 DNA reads TGCAGTGCTAGAGGAGCGGTTACTTCCTACAATGAGCAGTTCTTC.

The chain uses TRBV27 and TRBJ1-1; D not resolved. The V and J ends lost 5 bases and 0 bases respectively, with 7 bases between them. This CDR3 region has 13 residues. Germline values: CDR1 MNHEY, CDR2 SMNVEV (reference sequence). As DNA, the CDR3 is TGTGCCAGCAGTATAACAGTGAACACTGAAGCTTTCTTT. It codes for CASSITVNTEAFF.

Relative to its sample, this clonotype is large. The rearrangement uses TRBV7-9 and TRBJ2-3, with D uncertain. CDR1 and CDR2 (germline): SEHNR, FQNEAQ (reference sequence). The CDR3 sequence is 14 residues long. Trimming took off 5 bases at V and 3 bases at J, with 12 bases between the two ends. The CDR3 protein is CASSPVDGTDTQYF. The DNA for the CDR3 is TGTGCCAGCAGCCCAGTGGACGGGACAGATACGCAGTATTTT.

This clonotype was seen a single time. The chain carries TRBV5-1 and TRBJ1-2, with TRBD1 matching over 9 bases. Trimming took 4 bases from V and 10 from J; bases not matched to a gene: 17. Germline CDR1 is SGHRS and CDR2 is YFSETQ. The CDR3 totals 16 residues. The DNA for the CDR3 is TGCGCCAGCAGCCGGGACAGGGCAATAGGGTCCGGAAACTACACCTTC. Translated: CASSRDRAIGSGNYTF.

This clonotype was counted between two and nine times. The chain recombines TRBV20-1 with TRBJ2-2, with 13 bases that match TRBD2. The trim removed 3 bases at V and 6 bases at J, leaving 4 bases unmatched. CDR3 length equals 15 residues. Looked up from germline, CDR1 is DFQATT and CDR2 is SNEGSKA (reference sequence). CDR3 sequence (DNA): TGCAGTGCTAGTGGACTAGCGGGAGTGCCCGGGGAGCTGTTTTTT. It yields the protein CSASGLAGVPGELFF.

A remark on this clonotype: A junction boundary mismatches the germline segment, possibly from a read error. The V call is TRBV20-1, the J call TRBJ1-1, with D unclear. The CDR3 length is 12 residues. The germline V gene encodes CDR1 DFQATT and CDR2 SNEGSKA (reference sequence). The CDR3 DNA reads TGCAGTGTTAGAGCGGCGAACACTGAAGCTTTCTTT. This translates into CSVRAANTEAFF.

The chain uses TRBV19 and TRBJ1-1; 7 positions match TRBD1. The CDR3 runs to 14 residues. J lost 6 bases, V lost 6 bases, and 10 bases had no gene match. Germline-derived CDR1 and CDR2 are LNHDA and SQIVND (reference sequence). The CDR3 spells CASRPQGEAAEAFF. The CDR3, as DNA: TGTGCCAGTAGGCCCCAGGGGGAGGCGGCTGAAGCTTTCTTT. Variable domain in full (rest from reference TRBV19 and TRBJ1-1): DGGITQSPKYLFRKEGQNVTLSCEQNLNHDAMYWYRQDPGQGLRLIYYSQIVNDFQKGDIAEGYSVSREKKESFPLTVTSAQKNPTAFYLCASRPQGEAAEAFFGQGTRLTVV.

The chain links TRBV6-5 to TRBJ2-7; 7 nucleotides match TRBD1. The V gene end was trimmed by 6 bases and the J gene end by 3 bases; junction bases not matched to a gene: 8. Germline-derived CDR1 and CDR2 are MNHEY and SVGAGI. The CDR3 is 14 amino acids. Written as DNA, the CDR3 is TGTGCCAGCAGCTACGACAGGGAGAGCTACGAGCAGTACTTC. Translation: CASSYDRESYEQYF.

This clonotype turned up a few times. The CDR3 sequence: CSARDPAGYTDTQYF. In DNA form, the CDR3 reads TGCAGTGCTAGAGATCCAGCAGGCTACACAGATACGCAGTATTTT. The J gene is TRBJ2-3, the V gene TRBV20-1, with no clear D. V dropped 0 bases and J dropped 2 bases, with 12 bases sitting between them. In germline, CDR1 is DFQATT, CDR2 SNEGSKA (reference sequence). The CDR3 is 15 amino acids.

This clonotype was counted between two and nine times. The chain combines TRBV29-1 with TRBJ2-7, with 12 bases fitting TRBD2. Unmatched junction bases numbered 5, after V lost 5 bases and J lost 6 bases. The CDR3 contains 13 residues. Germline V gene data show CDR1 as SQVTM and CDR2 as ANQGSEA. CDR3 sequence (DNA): TGCAGCGTTCGACTAGCGGGAGAGGGCGAGCAGTACTTC. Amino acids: CSVRLAGEGEQYF.

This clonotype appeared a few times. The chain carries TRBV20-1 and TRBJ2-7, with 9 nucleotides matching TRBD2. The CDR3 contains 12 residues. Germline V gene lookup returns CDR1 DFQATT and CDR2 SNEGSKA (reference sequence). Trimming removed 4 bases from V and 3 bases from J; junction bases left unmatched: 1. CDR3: CSATSGNYEQYF. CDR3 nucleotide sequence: TGCAGTGCTACTAGCGGGAACTACGAGCAGTACTTC.

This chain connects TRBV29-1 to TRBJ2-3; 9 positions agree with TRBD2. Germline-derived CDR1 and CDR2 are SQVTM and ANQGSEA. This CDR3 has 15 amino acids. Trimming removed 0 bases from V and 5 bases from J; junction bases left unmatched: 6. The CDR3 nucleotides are TGCAGCGTTGAAGATAGGGTAGCGGGAGTAGATACGCAGTATTTT. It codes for CSVEDRVAGVDTQYF.

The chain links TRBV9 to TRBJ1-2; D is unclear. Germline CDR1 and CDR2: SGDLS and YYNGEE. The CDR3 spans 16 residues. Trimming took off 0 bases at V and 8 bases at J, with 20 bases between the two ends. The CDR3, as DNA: TGTGCCAGCAGCGTAGGGACGGCCTATCCCATCTCGGGCTACACCTTC. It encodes CASSVGTAYPISGYTF.

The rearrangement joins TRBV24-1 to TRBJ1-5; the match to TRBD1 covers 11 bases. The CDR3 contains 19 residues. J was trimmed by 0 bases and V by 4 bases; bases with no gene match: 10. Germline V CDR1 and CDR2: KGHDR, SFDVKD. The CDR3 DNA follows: TGTGCCACCAGTGAGGGCCGGACAGGGGGCGGGAGTAGCAATCAGCCCCAGCATTTT. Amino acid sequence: CATSEGRTGGGSSNQPQHF.

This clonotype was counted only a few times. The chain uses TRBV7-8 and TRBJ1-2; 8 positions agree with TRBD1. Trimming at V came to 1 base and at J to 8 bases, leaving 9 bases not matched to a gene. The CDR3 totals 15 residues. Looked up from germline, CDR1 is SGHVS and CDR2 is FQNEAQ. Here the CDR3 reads CASSLGVTGVGGYTF. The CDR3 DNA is TGTGCCAGCAGCTTAGGAGTGACAGGGGTCGGAGGCTACACCTTC.

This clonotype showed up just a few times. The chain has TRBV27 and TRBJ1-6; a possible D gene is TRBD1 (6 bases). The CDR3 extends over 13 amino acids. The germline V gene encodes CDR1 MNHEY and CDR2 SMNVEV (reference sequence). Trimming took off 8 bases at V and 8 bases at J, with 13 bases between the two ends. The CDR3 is CASGGGAHSPLHF. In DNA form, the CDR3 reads TGTGCCAGCGGAGGGGGAGCACATTCACCCCTCCACTTT.

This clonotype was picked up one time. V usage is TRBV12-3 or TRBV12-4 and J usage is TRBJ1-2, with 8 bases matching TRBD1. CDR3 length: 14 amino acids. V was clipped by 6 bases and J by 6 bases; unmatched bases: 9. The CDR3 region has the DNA TGTGCCAGCAGGCCAGGGGGCGAGAAGAATGGCTACACCTTC. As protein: CASRPGGEKNGYTF.

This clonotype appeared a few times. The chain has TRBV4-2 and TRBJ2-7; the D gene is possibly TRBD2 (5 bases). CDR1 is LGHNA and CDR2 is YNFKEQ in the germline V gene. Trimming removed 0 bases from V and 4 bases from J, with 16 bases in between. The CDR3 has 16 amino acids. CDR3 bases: TGTGCCAGCAGCCAAGACCCCGAATCTAGCATTTACGAGCAGTACTTC. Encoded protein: CASSQDPESSIYEQYF.

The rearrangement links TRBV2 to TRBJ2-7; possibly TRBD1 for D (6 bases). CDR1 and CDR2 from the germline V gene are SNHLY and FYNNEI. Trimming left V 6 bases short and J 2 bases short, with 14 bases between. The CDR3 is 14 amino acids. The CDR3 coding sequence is TGTGCCAGCAGGGGACAAGGGGGAACCTACGAGCAGTACTTC. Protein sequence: CASRGQGGTYEQYF.

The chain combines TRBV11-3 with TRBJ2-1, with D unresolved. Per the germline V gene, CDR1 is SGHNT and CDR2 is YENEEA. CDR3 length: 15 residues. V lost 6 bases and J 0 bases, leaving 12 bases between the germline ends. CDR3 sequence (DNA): TGTGCCAGCAGTCCTCGCGGTAGCTCCTACAATGAGCAGTTCTTC. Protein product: CASSPRGSSYNEQFF.

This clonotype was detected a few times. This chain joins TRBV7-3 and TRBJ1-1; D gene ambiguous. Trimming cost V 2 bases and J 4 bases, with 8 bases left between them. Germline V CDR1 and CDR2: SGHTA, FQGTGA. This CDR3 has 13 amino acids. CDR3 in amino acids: CASSLRAGTEAFF. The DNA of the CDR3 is TGTGCCAGCAGCTTACGGGCAGGCACTGAAGCTTTCTTT. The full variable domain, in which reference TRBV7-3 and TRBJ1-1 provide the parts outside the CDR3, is GAGVSQTPSNKVTEKGKYVELRCDPISGHTALYWYRQSLGQGPEFLIYFQGTGAADDSGLPNDRFFAVRPEGSVSTLKIQRTERGDSAVYLCASSLRAGTEAFFGQGTRLTVV.

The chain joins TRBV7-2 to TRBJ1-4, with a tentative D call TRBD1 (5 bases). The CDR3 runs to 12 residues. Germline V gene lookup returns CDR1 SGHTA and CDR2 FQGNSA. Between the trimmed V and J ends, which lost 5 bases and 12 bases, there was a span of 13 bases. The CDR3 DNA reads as TGTGCCAGCAGCACTCGTAGGGGCGAACTGTTTTTT. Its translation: CASSTRRGELFF.

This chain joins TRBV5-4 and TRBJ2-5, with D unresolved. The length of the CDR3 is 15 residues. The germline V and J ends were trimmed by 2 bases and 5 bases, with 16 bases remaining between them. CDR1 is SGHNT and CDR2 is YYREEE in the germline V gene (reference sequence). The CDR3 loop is CASSFRFGSEETQYF. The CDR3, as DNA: TGTGCCAGCAGCTTCAGGTTTGGGTCGGAGGAGACCCAGTACTTC.

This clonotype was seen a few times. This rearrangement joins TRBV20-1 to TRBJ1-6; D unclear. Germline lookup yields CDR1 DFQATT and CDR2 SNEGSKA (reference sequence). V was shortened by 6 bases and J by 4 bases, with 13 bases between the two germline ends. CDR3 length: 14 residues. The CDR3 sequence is CSATGPRYNSPLHF. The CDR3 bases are TGCAGTGCCACGGGTCCCAGGTATAATTCACCCCTCCACTTT.